One and the same sample provided the 18 T cell receptor beta chains below, sequenced in a study of cytomegalovirus exposure and HLA in healthy donors. 13 Jbeta primers and 60 Vbeta primers were used for the PCR. Assay used: immunoSEQ multiplex PCR; TCRdb lists only in-frame clones, some missing. The sample holds more than 90,000 clones, under 85% seen once. Sequencing was performed on PBMCs. These receptors were collected from a middle-aged man in good health and CMV-seronegative.

The rearrangement uses TRBV15 and TRBJ1-5; 8 nucleotides match TRBD1. Trimming removed 4 bases from V and 4 bases from J; junction bases left unmatched: 9. The CDR3 covers 16 residues. The germline gives CDR1 LNHNV, CDR2 YYDKDF (reference sequence). This chain's CDR3 is CATSTGQGGRNQPQHF. CDR3 coding DNA: TGTGCCACCAGCACCGGACAGGGCGGTAGAAATCAGCCCCAGCATTTT.

This chain joins TRBV27 and TRBJ2-7; 15 bases line up with TRBD2. The CDR3 spans 12 residues. CDR1 and CDR2 (germline): MNHEY, SMNVEV (reference sequence). The V and J ends lost 11 bases and 4 bases, in that order; junction bases with no gene match: 0. The CDR3 DNA follows: TGTGCCGGGACTAGCGGGAGGTACGAGCAGTACTTC. Translating gives CAGTSGRYEQYF.

The V call is TRBV7-6, the J call TRBJ2-7; 7 bases fit TRBD2. CDR1 and CDR2 from the germline V gene are SGHVS and FNYEAQ. The ends lost 3 bases at V and 6 bases at J; junction bases unmatched: 5. The CDR3 is made up of 13 amino acids. CDR3 DNA sequence: TGTGCCAGCAGCTTGGGGGAGCGGGGCGAGCAGTACTTC. Amino acid sequence: CASSLGERGEQYF.

The rearrangement uses TRBV5-1 and TRBJ2-7, with 7 bases matching TRBD1. V trimming: 0 bases; J trimming: 5 bases; junction bases outside the gene matches: 14. Germline CDR1 SGHRS, CDR2 YFSETQ. The CDR3 totals 17 residues. The CDR3, as DNA: TGCGCCAGCAGCTTGGGGGGGCAAAGACAGGGTAAAAACGAGCAGTACTTC. Amino acids: CASSLGGQRQGKNEQYF.

V is TRBV11-3 and J is TRBJ2-1; possibly TRBD2 for D (6 bases). Germline V gives CDR1 SGHNT, CDR2 YENEEA. V lost 1 base, J lost 5 bases, and 12 bases lay in between. The CDR3 spans 15 residues. Written as DNA, the CDR3 is TGTGCCAGCAGCTTAGGGCTAGCGATAGACAATGAGCAGTTCTTC. Translating gives CASSLGLAIDNEQFF. The full variable domain, with the rest looked up from reference TRBV11-3 and TRBJ2-1, is EAGVVQSPRYKIIEKKQPVAFWCNPISGHNTLYWYLQNLGQGPELLIRYENEEAVDDSQLPKDRFSAERLKGVDSTLKIQPAELGDSAVYLCASSLGLAIDNEQFFGPGTRLTVL.

This clone showed up just a few times. The chain has TRBV6-1 and TRBJ2-5; 9 bases map to TRBD2. Losses at the gene ends were 2 bases for V and 4 bases for J; bases not matched to a gene: 14. The CDR3 has 18 amino acids. Germline CDR1 MNHNS, CDR2 SASEGT. The DNA of the CDR3 is TGTGCCAGCAGTGAATCCCCCGTGGTAGCGGGGGCGAGAGAGACCCAGTACTTC. Translated: CASSESPVVAGARETQYF.

The V gene is TRBV7-9, the J gene TRBJ2-2, with TRBD1 matching 8 bases. CDR3 size: 16 residues. V was pared by 5 bases and J by 2 bases, with 7 bases of the junction left unmatched. CDR1 and CDR2 (germline): SEHNR, FQNEAQ (reference sequence). As DNA, the CDR3 is TGTGCCAGCAGCCCCCGACAGGGGTCAAACACCGGGGAGCTGTTTTTT. Residues: CASSPRQGSNTGELFF.

The chain employs TRBV21-1 and TRBJ1-3. TRBV21-1 is given as a pseudogene. The CDR3 has 19 residues. The CDR3 spells CASSKDRLRKTAPGNTIYF. CDR3 coding DNA: TGTGCCAGCAGCAAAGATAGGTTGAGGAAGACTGCCCCTGGAAACACCATATATTTT.

The J gene is TRBJ2-2, the V gene TRBV19, with 12 bases identical to TRBD2. The germline CDR1 and CDR2 sequences are LNHDA and SQIVND (reference sequence). The CDR3 covers 17 residues. V lost 0 bases and J lost 7; bases outside the gene matches: 6. Here the CDR3 reads CASSIDGLAGRGGELFF. CDR3 in DNA: TGTGCCAGTAGTATAGACGGACTAGCGGGGCGAGGCGGGGAGCTGTTTTTT.

The chain couples TRBV5-4 to TRBJ2-5; 10 nucleotides align to TRBD1. The DNA matches TRBJ2-7 better at its end, which makes the J call doubtful. The CDR3 is 15 residues long. Germline V gene sequence: CDR1 SGHNT, CDR2 YYREEE (reference sequence). The CDR3: CASSWGQGNGYEQYF. DNA for the CDR3: TGTGCCAGCAGCTGGGGACAGGGGAACGGCTACGAGCAGTACTTC.

The chain recombines TRBV14 with TRBJ2-5; 10 bases match TRBD1. The assigned J gene may be wrong: the sequence end matches TRBJ2-7 better. The length of the CDR3 is 15 residues. Germline CDR1 and CDR2: SGHDN and FVKESK. The CDR3 sequence: CASSPRTGGSYEQYF. In nucleotides, the CDR3 is TGTGCCAGCAGCCCGCGGACAGGGGGCTCCTACGAGCAGTACTTC.

This clone was detected only once. This chain joins TRBV18 and TRBJ2-5; TRBD2 matches at 13 bases. The DNA end is more similar to TRBJ2-7, so the J call may be wrong. The CDR3 length is 18 residues. Germline CDR1 and CDR2: KGHSH and LQKENI. The chain's CDR3 is CASSRYLGLAGRLYEQYF. The CDR3 nucleotides are TGTGCCAGCTCACGATATTTGGGACTAGCGGGACGGTTGTACGAGCAGTACTTC.

The chain recombines TRBV4-1 with TRBJ2-2, with D perhaps matching TRBD1 (6 bases). Germline assignment: CDR1 MGHRA and CDR2 YSYEKL. The CDR3 has 15 amino acids. Trimming removed 6 bases from V and 2 bases from J, with 13 bases in between. The CDR3 bases are TGCGCCAGCAGACCACCGGGACAAAACACCGGGGAGCTGTTTTTT. It specifies CASRPPGQNTGELFF.

The CDR3: CASSLFGQGGGNTIYF. CDR3 nucleotide sequence: TGTGCCAGCAGTTTATTCGGGCAGGGGGGTGGAAACACCATATATTTT. The chain joins TRBV28 to TRBJ1-3; TRBD1 agrees at 7 bases. The CDR3 sequence is 16 residues long. CDR1 and CDR2 from the germline V gene are MDHEN and SYDVKM. J gave up 3 bases and V 1 base, and 6 bases lay outside the gene matches. The full variable domain, its missing parts supplied by reference TRBV28 and TRBJ1-3, is DVKVTQSSRYLVKRTGEKVFLECVQDMDHENMFWYRQDPGLGLRLIYFSYDVKMKEKGDIPEGYSVSREKKERFSLILESASTNQTSMYLCASSLFGQGGGNTIYFGEGSWLTVV.

V and J are TRBV14 and TRBJ1-1, with D possibly being TRBD1 (6 bases). CDR1 and CDR2 (germline): SGHDN, FVKESK. The CDR3 loop spans 14 amino acids. Trimming pared 3 bases from V and 5 bases from J, leaving 13 bases between. Written as DNA, the CDR3 is TGTGCCAGCAGCCAGGGGGCGTTGAGAACTGAAGCTTTCTTT. Its translation: CASSQGALRTEAFF.

V gene TRBV28 combines with J gene TRBJ1-2, with 9 bases fitting TRBD1. The ends lost 2 bases at V and 7 bases at J; junction bases unmatched: 8. This CDR3 has 15 residues. The germline V gene has CDR1 MDHEN and CDR2 SYDVKM. The CDR3 loop is CASSLQGQGSGGYTF. Here the CDR3 DNA reads TGTGCCAGCAGTTTACAAGGACAGGGGTCTGGTGGCTACACCTTC.

The chain has TRBV4-2 and TRBJ2-2, with TRBD2 matching over 8 bases. The germline gives CDR1 LGHNA, CDR2 YNFKEQ. The trim removed 0 bases at V and 0 bases at J, leaving 9 bases unmatched. The CDR3 loop spans 19 amino acids. CDR3 in DNA: TGTGCCAGCAGCCAAGATTCAGGGGCGGGGGGATCGAACACCGGGGAGCTGTTTTTT. Protein sequence: CASSQDSGAGGSNTGELFF.

V and J are TRBV5-8 and TRBJ2-3; 14 nucleotides agree with TRBD2. Trimming cost V 4 bases and J 0 bases; bases outside gene matches: 4. The germline V gene has CDR1 SGHTS and CDR2 YDEGEE. CDR3 size: 17 residues. The CDR3 bases are TGTGCCAGCAGCAGGGGACTAGCGGGAGTAAGCACAGATACGCAGTATTTT. This sequence encodes CASSRGLAGVSTDTQYF.